The clone carrying this TCR beta chain was seen just once. Sequencing was performed with immunoSEQ multiplex PCR; in TCRdb, only in-frame clones are kept and a portion is missing. The repertoire holds some 200,000 clones, with about 81% as singletons. The entry originates in a study of blood T cell repertoires in COVID-19. The CDR3 length is 13 residues. V gave up 6 bases and J gave up 11 bases; unmatched junction bases: 12. The material sequenced was peripheral blood. The clonotype comes from a man younger than 45 with active or convalescent COVID-19. This rearrangement joins TRBV12-3 or TRBV12-4 to TRBJ1-2; 7 nucleotides match TRBD1. The CDR3 reads CASRRQGSPEYTF. CDR3 in DNA: TGTGCCAGCAGACGACAGGGCTCTCCCGAATACACCTTC.